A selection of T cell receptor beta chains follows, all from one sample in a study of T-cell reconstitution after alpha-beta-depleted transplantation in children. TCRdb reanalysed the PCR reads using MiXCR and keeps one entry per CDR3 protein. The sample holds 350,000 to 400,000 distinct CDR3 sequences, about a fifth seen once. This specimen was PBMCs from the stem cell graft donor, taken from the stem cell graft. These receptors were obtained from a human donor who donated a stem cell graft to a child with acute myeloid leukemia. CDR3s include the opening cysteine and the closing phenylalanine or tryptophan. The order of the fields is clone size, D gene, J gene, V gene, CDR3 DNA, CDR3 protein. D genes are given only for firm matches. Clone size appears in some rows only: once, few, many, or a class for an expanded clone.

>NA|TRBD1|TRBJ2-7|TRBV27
TGTGCCAGCTATCCGACAGGGTTGAGCGAGCAGTACTTC
CASYPTGLSEQYF
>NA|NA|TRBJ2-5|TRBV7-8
TGTGCCAGCAGCTTAGTGGCGGAACCTGGGAGAGAGACCCAGTACTTC
CASSLVAEPGRETQYF
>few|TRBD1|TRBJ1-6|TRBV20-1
TGCAGTGTTGAGGACAGGGGGTTGGATTCACCCCTCCACTTT
CSVEDRGLDSPLHF
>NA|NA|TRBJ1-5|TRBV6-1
TGTGCCAGCAGAACCTTAGGACGTCGCAATCAGCCCCAGCATTTT
CASRTLGRRNQPQHF
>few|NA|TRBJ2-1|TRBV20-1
TGCAGTGCTATCGTGGGCTCCTACAATGAGCAGTTCTTC
CSAIVGSYNEQFF
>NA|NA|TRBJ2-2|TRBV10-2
TGCGCCAGCAGGGAAGCGACCGGTAGCGGGGAGCTGTTTTTT
CASREATGSGELFF
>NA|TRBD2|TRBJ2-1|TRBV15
TGTGCCACCAGCAGATCTACCCGAAGGGGACTAGCGGCCTACAATGAGCAGTTCTTC
CATSRSTRRGLAAYNEQFF
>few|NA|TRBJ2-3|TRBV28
TGTGCCAGCAGTTTAACCCGCGCAACAGATACGCAGTATTTT
CASSLTRATDTQYF
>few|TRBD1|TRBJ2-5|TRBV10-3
TGTGCCATCAGAACGGACAGGTTGCAAGAGACCCAGTACTTC
CAIRTDRLQETQYF
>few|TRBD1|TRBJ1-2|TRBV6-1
TGTGCCGTTGGACAGGGGGCTGGTGACTATGGCTACACCTTC
CAVGQGAGDYGYTF